The 30 T cell receptor beta chains below were found in one sample sequenced in a study of control samples from healthy donors and cancer patients. This table comes from immunoSEQ multiplex PCR, and its TCRdb copy is limited to in-frame clones, with some not included. Here the sample spans roughly 90,000 clones, almost 85% being singletons. Material: blood. The receptors originated from a woman aged 60-70 years in good health.

The V gene is TRBV4-2, the J gene TRBJ2-7; D call uncertain. Germline V gives CDR1 LGHNA, CDR2 YNFKEQ. There are 11 residues in the CDR3. Trimming shortened V by 3 bases and J by 4 bases, and 4 bases separated the two germline ends. The CDR3: CASSHRYEQYF. The CDR3 bases are TGTGCCAGCAGCCACAGATACGAGCAGTACTTC.

The chain employs TRBV19 and TRBJ1-5; D possibly corresponds to TRBD1 (6 bases). Germline-derived CDR1 and CDR2 are LNHDA and SQIVND (reference sequence). This CDR3 has 15 amino acids. V was trimmed by 7 bases and J by 4 bases, leaving 17 bases between them. This CDR3 is CASTPVEGGNQPQHF. The CDR3 DNA reads as TGTGCCAGTACTCCCGTTGAGGGGGGGAATCAGCCCCAGCATTTT.

The rearrangement links TRBV7-4 to TRBJ2-7; 7 nucleotides agree with TRBD2. Germline V gene lookup returns CDR1 SGHVT and CDR2 SQSDAQ. After removal of 0 bases from V and 2 bases from J, the junction contained 7 bases not matched to a gene. This CDR3 has 16 residues. This chain's CDR3 is CASSLARLAETYEQYF. CDR3 in DNA: TGTGCCAGCAGCTTAGCTCGGCTAGCGGAAACCTACGAGCAGTACTTC.

The chain carries TRBV5-1 and TRBJ2-5, with TRBD1 as a possible D gene (6 bases). Trimming removed 0 bases from V and 5 bases from J, with 14 bases in between. Germline V gives CDR1 SGHRS, CDR2 YFSETQ. The CDR3 sequence is 15 residues long. CDR3 sequence reads: CASSLVVGARETQYF. CDR3 in DNA: TGCGCCAGCAGCTTGGTAGTGGGGGCGCGGGAGACCCAGTACTTC.

The gene calls are TRBV7-2 and TRBJ2-5, with 9 bases that match TRBD2. The CDR3 extends over 17 amino acids. In germline, CDR1 is SGHTA, CDR2 FQGNSA. J gave up 2 bases and V 0 bases, and 7 bases lay outside the gene matches. CDR3 nucleotides: TGTGCCAGCAGCTTAGCAGCGACTAGCGGACCGCAAGAGACCCAGTACTTC. Its translation: CASSLAATSGPQETQYF. The full variable domain, its missing parts supplied by reference TRBV7-2 and TRBJ2-5, is GAGVSQSPSNKVTEKGKDVELRCDPISGHTALYWYRQSLGQGLEFLIYFQGNSAPDKSGLPSDRFSAERTGGSVSTLTIQRTQQEDSAVYLCASSLAATSGPQETQYFGPGTRLLVL.

The sample holds a few counts of this clone. This chain uses TRBV27 with TRBJ2-5, with a possible D match to TRBD1 (6 bases). Trimming took off 4 bases at V and 0 bases at J, with 9 bases between the two ends. CDR3 length: 14 residues. Looked up from germline, CDR1 is MNHEY and CDR2 is SMNVEV (reference sequence). This CDR3 is CASSSDSNQETQYF. The CDR3 DNA reads TGTGCCAGCAGTTCGGACAGTAACCAAGAGACCCAGTACTTC.

The chain joins TRBV7-2 to TRBJ2-2; D remains ambiguous. Trimming took off 2 bases at V and 0 bases at J, with 4 bases between the two ends. Germline V lookup: CDR1 SGHTA, CDR2 FQGNSA. The CDR3 covers 14 residues. Here the CDR3 reads CASSLHPNTGELFF. Written as DNA, the CDR3 is TGTGCCAGCAGCTTACACCCGAACACCGGGGAGCTGTTTTTT. Variable domain in full (rest from reference TRBV7-2 and TRBJ2-2): GAGVSQSPSNKVTEKGKDVELRCDPISGHTALYWYRQSLGQGLEFLIYFQGNSAPDKSGLPSDRFSAERTGGSVSTLTIQRTQQEDSAVYLCASSLHPNTGELFFGEGSRLTVL.

The chain joins TRBV16 to TRBJ2-2; D is perhaps TRBD1 or TRBD2 (5 bases each). Trimming removed 4 bases at V and 4 bases at J, with 13 bases between. CDR1 is KGHSY, CDR2 FQNENV, per germline. CDR3 length: 15 amino acids. This CDR3 reads CASSPAGRVTGELFF. The DNA of the CDR3 is TGTGCCAGCAGCCCGGCGGGCAGGGTCACCGGGGAGCTGTTTTTT.

V and J are TRBV2 and TRBJ2-3; D call uncertain. CDR1 is SNHLY, CDR2 FYNNEI, per germline. This CDR3 has 14 amino acids. V lost 6 bases to trimming and J lost 4 bases, with 14 bases between them. The CDR3 bases are TGTGCCAGCAGAAGCAGGATTGGTGCAGATACGCAGTATTTT. Protein sequence: CASRSRIGADTQYF.

The rearrangement links TRBV5-4 to TRBJ2-1; the match to TRBD2 covers 11 bases. The CDR3 spans 15 residues. V trimming: 4 bases; J trimming: 10 bases; junction bases outside the gene matches: 10. Germline loops: CDR1 SGHNT, CDR2 YYREEE (reference sequence). In DNA form, the CDR3 reads TGTGCCAGCAGCATACTAGCGGGGGCAAAGGAGGAGCAGTTCTTC. This sequence encodes CASSILAGAKEEQFF.

The genes are TRBV4-1 and TRBJ2-3, with D tentatively TRBD2 (6 bases). This CDR3 spans 15 amino acids. The germline V gene has CDR1 MGHRA and CDR2 YSYEKL. Trimming left V 4 bases short and J 4 bases short, with 15 bases between. The CDR3 DNA reads as TGCGCCAGCAGCCCGGAGGGTACAGCGGCAGATACGCAGTATTTT. Translated: CASSPEGTAADTQYF.

The V call is TRBV19, the J call TRBJ2-1, with 7 bases matching TRBD2. J was trimmed by 5 bases and V by 5 bases; bases with no gene match: 9. The CDR3 has 15 amino acids. From germline, CDR1 is LNHDA and CDR2 SQIVND (reference sequence). This CDR3 reads CASSPGTTVNNEQFF. The CDR3 DNA reads TGTGCCAGTAGTCCTGGGACTACGGTAAACAATGAGCAGTTCTTC.

On this clone: Other DNA sequences of this sample code for an identical CDR3. This chain joins TRBV7-9 and TRBJ1-2, with 9 bases that match TRBD1. J was trimmed by 3 bases and V by 4 bases; bases with no gene match: 3. Looked up from germline, CDR1 is SEHNR and CDR2 is FQNEAQ (reference sequence). CDR3 length: 14 amino acids. CDR3: CASSSTGGDYGYTF. CDR3 in DNA: TGTGCCAGCAGCTCTACAGGGGGCGACTATGGCTACACCTTC. Complete variable domain (other parts from reference TRBV7-9 and TRBJ1-2): DTGVSQNPRHKITKRGQNVTFRCDPISEHNRLYWYRQTLGQGPEFLTYFQNEAQLEKSRLLSDRFSAERPKGSFSTLEIQRTEQGDSAMYLCASSSTGGDYGYTFGSGTRLTVV.

A word on this clone: At one boundary the junction diverges from the germline segment, which might be a read error. The rearrangement links TRBV29-1 to TRBJ2-1, with 8 bases matching TRBD1. The CDR3 runs to 11 residues. Per germline, CDR1 SQVTM and CDR2 ANQGSEA. CDR3 protein: CSLDRGNEQFF. As DNA, the CDR3 is TGCAGCCTTGACAGGGGAAATGAGCAGTTCTTC.

V usage is TRBV13 and J usage is TRBJ2-3, with 7 nucleotides matching TRBD1. CDR1 PRHDT and CDR2 FYEKMQ come from the germline V gene (reference sequence). V was pared by 0 bases and J by 1 base, with 1 base of the junction left unmatched. There are 15 residues in the CDR3. Written as DNA, the CDR3 is TGTGCCAGCAGCTTAGGAACAGGGGGCACAGATACGCAGTATTTT. Its protein is CASSLGTGGTDTQYF.

The gene calls are TRBV11-2 and TRBJ2-6; D ambiguous. The CDR3 extends over 14 amino acids. V lost 5 bases and J 0 bases, leaving 5 bases between the germline ends. Germline CDR1 reads SGHAT; CDR2 reads FQNNGV. CDR3 DNA: TGTGCCAGCAGCCATTACTCTGGGGCCAACGTCCTGACTTTC. This codes for CASSHYSGANVLTF.

The chain recombines TRBV7-8 with TRBJ2-7; 7 nucleotides agree with TRBD1. The CDR3 runs 13 residues. Germline CDR1 is SGHVS and CDR2 is FQNEAQ. Unmatched junction bases numbered 1, after V lost 0 bases and J lost 5 bases. CDR3 coding DNA: TGTGCCAGCAGCTTAGCGACAGGGAACGAGCAGTACTTC. Amino acids: CASSLATGNEQYF.

This sequence joins TRBV5-1 and TRBJ1-1; TRBD1 aligns across 7 bases. The trim removed 3 bases at V and 5 bases at J, leaving 7 bases unmatched. This CDR3 region has 14 residues. CDR1 and CDR2 (germline): SGHRS, YFSETQ. CDR3 sequence: CASSWWDSRTEAFF. Written as DNA, the CDR3 is TGCGCCAGCAGCTGGTGGGACAGTAGAACTGAAGCTTTCTTT.

J is TRBJ2-7 and V is TRBV18; D unclear. Germline V CDR1 and CDR2: KGHSH, LQKENI. There are 14 residues in the CDR3. V gave up 5 bases and J gave up 5 bases, with 16 bases separating them. As DNA, the CDR3 is TGTGCCAGCTCATCGGTAGGGCTTGGTAACGAGCAGTACTTC. Encoded protein: CASSSVGLGNEQYF. Drawing the rest from reference TRBV18 and TRBJ2-7, the complete variable domain is NAGVMQNPRHLVRRRGQEARLRCSPMKGHSHVYWYRQLPEEGLKFMVYLQKENIIDESGMPKERFSAEFPKEGPSILRIQQVVRGDSAAYFCASSSVGLGNEQYFGPGTRLTVT.

The J gene is TRBJ1-6, the V gene TRBV7-9; 7 nucleotides agree with TRBD1. V lost 1 base, J lost 0 bases, and 6 bases stayed unmatched. CDR1 is SEHNR, CDR2 FQNEAQ, per germline (reference sequence). There are 18 residues in the CDR3. CDR3 region: CASSLEGAPASYNSPLHF. In DNA form, the CDR3 reads TGTGCCAGCAGCTTAGAGGGGGCGCCTGCCTCCTATAATTCACCCCTCCACTTT.

The chain joins TRBV6-2 or TRBV6-3 to TRBJ2-7, with D tentatively TRBD1 (5 bases). CDR3 length: 13 residues. The V gene lost 0 bases and the J gene lost 2 bases, with 5 bases spanning the gap. Looked up from germline, CDR1 is MNHEY and CDR2 is SVGEGT. CDR3 amino acids: CASSYSGPYEQYF. The CDR3 nucleotides are TGTGCCAGCAGTTACTCGGGGCCCTACGAGCAGTACTTC.

V usage is TRBV7-2 and J usage is TRBJ2-5; 7 bases are a match to TRBD2. CDR1 is SGHTA and CDR2 is FQGNSA in the germline V gene. J lost 13 bases, V lost 4 bases, and 12 bases had no gene match. The CDR3 is 13 residues long. DNA for the CDR3: TGTGCCAGCAGCTGGGAAGGGACTACCCGACCGTACTTC. Translation gives CASSWEGTTRPYF. The full variable domain, in which reference TRBV7-2 and TRBJ2-5 provide the parts outside the CDR3, is GAGVSQSPSNKVTEKGKDVELRCDPISGHTALYWYRQSLGQGLEFLIYFQGNSAPDKSGLPSDRFSAERTGGSVSTLTIQRTQQEDSAVYLCASSWEGTTRPYFGPGTRLLVL.

CDR3 in amino acids: CASSLPGGSTEAFF. The DNA of the CDR3 is TGTGCCAGCAGCCTCCCGGGAGGGAGCACTGAAGCTTTCTTT. The chain employs TRBV16 and TRBJ1-1; D is unresolved. Germline V gives CDR1 KGHSY, CDR2 FQNENV. The CDR3 consists of 14 residues. V was cut by 4 bases and J by 4 bases, with 13 bases left in between. The full variable domain, its missing parts supplied by reference TRBV16 and TRBJ1-1, is GEEVAQTPKHLVRGEGQKAKLYCAPIKGHSYVFWYQQVLKNEFKFLISFQNENVFDETGMPKERFSAKCLPNSPCSLEIQATKLEDSAVYFCASSLPGGSTEAFFGQGTRLTVV.

The J gene is TRBJ2-1, the V gene TRBV5-4; D gene ambiguous. The CDR3 covers 17 residues. V gave up 3 bases and J gave up 0 bases, with 16 bases separating them. Germline V gives CDR1 SGHNT, CDR2 YYREEE (reference sequence). CDR3 region: CASSSGLLGSSYNEQFF. CDR3 sequence (DNA): TGTGCCAGCAGCTCGGGCCTATTGGGTAGCTCCTACAATGAGCAGTTCTTC.

CDR3 amino acids: CATSREGMNTEAFF. In DNA form, the CDR3 reads TGTGCCACCAGCAGAGAGGGCATGAACACTGAAGCTTTCTTT. The chain employs TRBV15 and TRBJ1-1; no clear D gene. The CDR3 is 14 residues long. V was shortened by 0 bases and J by 0 bases, with 5 bases between the two germline ends. Germline lookup yields CDR1 LNHNV and CDR2 YYDKDF (reference sequence).

V usage is TRBV2 and J usage is TRBJ1-6; tentatively, D is TRBD1 (5 bases). This CDR3 has 15 residues. In germline, CDR1 is SNHLY, CDR2 FYNNEI. The V gene lost 4 bases and the J gene lost 6 bases, with 13 bases spanning the gap. The CDR3 loop is CASSGEGIVNSPLHF. The CDR3, as DNA: TGTGCCAGCAGTGGCGAGGGGATTGTTAATTCACCCCTCCACTTT.

The chain uses TRBV7-6 and TRBJ1-3; D is possibly TRBD1 (5 bases). The V gene lost 4 bases and the J gene lost 0 bases, with 10 bases spanning the gap. This CDR3 has 15 amino acids. Germline CDR1 reads SGHVS; CDR2 reads FNYEAQ. This chain's CDR3 is CASSSSTASGNTIYF. The CDR3 nucleotides read TGTGCCAGCAGCTCCTCGACAGCCTCTGGAAACACCATATATTTT.

The chain links TRBV7-8 to TRBJ2-7, with 8 bases identical to TRBD1. The CDR3 loop spans 13 amino acids. Unmatched junction bases numbered 6, after V lost 5 bases and J lost 6 bases. The germline CDR1 and CDR2 sequences are SGHVS and FQNEAQ. CDR3 sequence reads: CASSTQQGGEQYF. The CDR3 DNA reads as TGTGCCAGCAGCACTCAACAGGGGGGCGAGCAGTACTTC.

In DNA, the CDR3 is TGTGCCAGCAGTGAAGCATGGGGGAGATATAGCAATCAGCCCCAGCATTTT. It translates to CASSEAWGRYSNQPQHF. This sequence joins TRBV6-1 and TRBJ1-5, with D possibly being TRBD1 (5 bases). The CDR3 is 17 amino acids. Trimming left V 0 bases short and J 0 bases short, with 12 bases between. Germline V gene lookup returns CDR1 MNHNS and CDR2 SASEGT.

V usage is TRBV6-2 or TRBV6-3 and J usage is TRBJ2-1; the D is unclear. Trimming shortened V by 1 base and J by 10 bases, and 8 bases separated the two germline ends. The CDR3 is 12 amino acids. CDR1 MNHEY and CDR2 SVGEGT come from the germline V gene. CDR3 DNA: TGTGCCAGCAGTTACTTCGGAACCGAGCAGTTCTTC. Amino acids: CASSYFGTEQFF.